Below, 9 T cell receptor beta chains from the same sample are listed, as sequenced in a study of beta chain features in type 1 diabetes. As every portion of the isolated RNA was reverse transcribed, the sequencing read expressed TCRB transcripts. TCRdb's copy holds only in-frame clones and misses some; the assay was immunoSEQ multiplex PCR. The table shows roughly 500,000 clones, with roughly 10% occurring only once. The sequenced material came from naive CD4+ T cells from blood. The receptor set was obtained from a woman younger than 35 in good health.

The V gene is TRBV7-7, the J gene TRBJ2-1; D possibly corresponds to TRBD2 (6 bases). This CDR3 spans 15 amino acids. V gave up 1 base and J gave up 3 bases, with 10 bases separating them. Germline CDR1 SSHAT, CDR2 FNYEAQ (reference sequence). The CDR3 protein is CASSLGGDFYNEQFF. DNA for the CDR3: TGTGCCAGCAGCTTAGGCGGGGATTTCTACAATGAGCAGTTCTTC. The full variable domain, with the rest looked up from reference TRBV7-7 and TRBJ2-1, is GAGVSQSPRYKVTKRGQDVTLRCDPISSHATLYWYQQALGQGPEFLTYFNYEAQPDKSGLPSDRFSAERPEGSISTLTIQRTEQRDSAMYRCASSLGGDFYNEQFFGPGTRLTVL.

The chain joins TRBV18 to TRBJ2-6; D remains unclear. This CDR3 contains 16 residues. Germline V lookup: CDR1 KGHSH, CDR2 LQKENI. The V and J ends lost 1 base and 0 bases respectively, with 7 bases between them. The CDR3 sequence: CASSPLPSSGANVLTF. In nucleotides, the CDR3 is TGTGCCAGCTCACCACTTCCATCCTCTGGGGCCAACGTCCTGACTTTC. The variable domain in full, with the rest retrieved from reference TRBV18 and TRBJ2-6, is NAGVMQNPRHLVRRRGQEARLRCSPMKGHSHVYWYRQLPEEGLKFMVYLQKENIIDESGMPKERFSAEFPKEGPSILRIQQVVRGDSAAYFCASSPLPSSGANVLTFGAGSRLTVL.

This clone was recorded a few times. This chain links TRBV28 with TRBJ2-2; 7 nucleotides match TRBD1. J lost 7 bases, V lost 10 bases, and 9 bases had no gene match. This CDR3 is built from 13 residues. Germline CDR1 MDHEN, CDR2 SYDVKM. CDR3 DNA: TGTGCCACCCGACAGGGTTTGGTCGGGGAGCTGTTTTTT. It codes for CATRQGLVGELFF.

About this clone: The junction departs from germline at one end; a sequencing error may be responsible. The V and J genes are TRBV7-7 and TRBJ2-5, with 8 bases fitting TRBD2. Germline V gives CDR1 SSHAT, CDR2 FNYEAQ (reference sequence). CDR3 length: 14 amino acids. The DNA of the CDR3 is TGTGCTAGCAGCTTCTCGGGGGGGCGAGAGACCCAGTACTTC. This encodes CASSFSGGRETQYF.

This rearrangement joins TRBV4-2 to TRBJ1-2; 9 positions agree with TRBD1. Germline V gene sequence: CDR1 LGHNA, CDR2 YNFKEQ. After removal of 4 bases from V and 8 bases from J, the junction contained 5 bases not matched to a gene. The CDR3 length is 13 residues. The CDR3 is CASSPRTGDGYTF. The CDR3, as DNA: TGTGCCAGCAGCCCCCGGACAGGGGACGGCTACACCTTC.

This clone appeared a few times. The chain employs TRBV5-6 and TRBJ2-5; the D is unclear. Germline V lookup: CDR1 SGHDT, CDR2 YYEEEE. The CDR3 is 13 residues long. Trimming removed 4 bases at V and 4 bases at J, with 11 bases between. Here the CDR3 DNA reads TGTGCCAGCAGCAACGGACCAAGAGAGACCCAGTACTTC. Its translation: CASSNGPRETQYF.

This sequence joins TRBV25-1 and TRBJ1-2; D is perhaps TRBD1 (5 bases). The CDR3 length is 16 residues. Per germline, CDR1 MGHDK and CDR2 SYGVNS. V was cut by 2 bases and J by 4 bases, with 17 bases left in between. The DNA for the CDR3 is TGTGCCAGCAGTGAACCGTATTCAAGGGGCCCCTATGGCTACACCTTC. Translation: CASSEPYSRGPYGYTF.

This clone was detected a few times. J is TRBJ2-1 and V is TRBV25-1; D may match TRBD1 or TRBD2 (5 bases each). V was shortened by 2 bases and J by 7 bases, with 12 bases between the two germline ends. The CDR3 runs 14 residues. Germline CDR1 reads MGHDK; CDR2 reads SYGVNS. As DNA, the CDR3 is TGTGCCAGCAGTGAAGGCGGGTGGGGGAATGAGCAGTTCTTC. Translating gives CASSEGGWGNEQFF.

The J gene is TRBJ2-5, the V gene TRBV2; the match to TRBD1 covers 7 bases. CDR3 length: 15 residues. The junction had 7 bases not matched to a gene; V was cut back by 1 base and J by 5 bases. Looked up from germline, CDR1 is SNHLY and CDR2 is FYNNEI. The CDR3 DNA reads as TGTGCCAGCAGTGAAGACAGGGGATATTTGGAGACCCAGTACTTC. This gives the protein CASSEDRGYLETQYF.